This T cell receptor beta chain appears in the sequencing data of a study of T cell responses to AZD1222 COVID-19 vaccine. Using immunoSEQ multiplex PCR, the repertoire was profiled, and TCRdb retains in-frame clones only, with some absent. This sample has 90,000 to 150,000 clones, with roughly 88% found just once. CDR3 length: 13 residues. Trimming left V 2 bases short and J 5 bases short, with 10 bases between. Looked up from germline, CDR1 is SGDLS and CDR2 is YYNGEE. The source is an adult in good health. The chain couples TRBV9 to TRBJ2-5; D perhaps matches TRBD1 (5 bases). The sample here was peripheral blood, taken on day 0 of AZD1222 vaccination. The CDR3 sequence is CASSVQGSETQYF. The CDR3 coding sequence is TGTGCCAGCAGCGTTCAGGGTAGTGAGACCCAGTACTTC. The variable domain in full, completed from reference TRBV9 and TRBJ2-5, reads DSGVTQTPKHLITATGQRVTLRCSPRSGDLSVYWYQQSLDQGLQFLIQYYNGEERAKGNILERFSAQQFPDLHSELNLSSLELGDSALYFCASSVQGSETQYFGPGTRLLVL.